This TCR beta chain was sequenced in a study of T-cell reconstitution after alpha-beta-depleted transplantation in children. This clonotype was found many times. Unique molecular identifiers tagged the TCRbeta library. Each CDR3 protein is one row after TCRdb ran MiXCR on the PCR reads. The table lists about 580,000 distinct CDR3 sequences, 23% of them singletons. V dropped 6 bases and J dropped 7; count of bases not matched to a gene: 4. The germline gives CDR1 DFQATT, CDR2 SNEGSKA (reference sequence). This CDR3 is 12 amino acids long. This sequence originates from a boy under two years old who had a stem cell transplant for acute myeloid leukemia, so the T cells may come from the graft donor. The rearrangement uses TRBV20-1 and TRBJ2-1, with 9 bases fitting TRBD2. Sample: PBMCs, mostly from graft donor cells, taken 360 days after TCRalphabeta/CD19-depleted stem cell transplant. The CDR3 reads CSAGGGANEQFF. The CDR3 nucleotides are TGCAGTGCGGGCGGGGGGGCAAATGAGCAGTTCTTC.